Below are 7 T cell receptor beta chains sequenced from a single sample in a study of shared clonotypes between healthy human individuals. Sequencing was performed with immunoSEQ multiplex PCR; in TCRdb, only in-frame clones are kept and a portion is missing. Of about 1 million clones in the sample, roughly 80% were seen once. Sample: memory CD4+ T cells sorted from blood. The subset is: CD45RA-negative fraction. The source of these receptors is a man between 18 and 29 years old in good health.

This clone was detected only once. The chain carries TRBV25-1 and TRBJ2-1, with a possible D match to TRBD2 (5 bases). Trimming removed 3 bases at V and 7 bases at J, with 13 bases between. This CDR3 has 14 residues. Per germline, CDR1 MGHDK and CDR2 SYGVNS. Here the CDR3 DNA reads TGTGCCAGCAGTGAGACGGGGATCGTTAATGAGCAGTTCTTC. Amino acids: CASSETGIVNEQFF.

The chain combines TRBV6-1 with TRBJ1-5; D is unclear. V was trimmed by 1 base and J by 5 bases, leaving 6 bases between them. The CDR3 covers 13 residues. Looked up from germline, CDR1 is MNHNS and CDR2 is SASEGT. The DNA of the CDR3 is TGTGCCAGCAGTGAAGGGAATTATCAGCCCCAGCATTTT. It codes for CASSEGNYQPQHF.

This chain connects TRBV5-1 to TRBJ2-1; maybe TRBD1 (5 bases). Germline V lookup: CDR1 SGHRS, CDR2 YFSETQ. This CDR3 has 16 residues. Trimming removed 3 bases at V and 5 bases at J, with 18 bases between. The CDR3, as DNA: TGCGCCAGCAGCTCCCCGGCGGCAGGGCCCAACAATGAGCAGTTCTTC. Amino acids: CASSSPAAGPNNEQFF.

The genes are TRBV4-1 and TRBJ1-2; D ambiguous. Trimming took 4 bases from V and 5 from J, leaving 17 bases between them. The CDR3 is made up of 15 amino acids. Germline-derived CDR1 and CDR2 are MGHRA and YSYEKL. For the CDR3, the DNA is TGCGCCAGCAGCCCACAAGCCATGAGGCCATATGGCTACACCTTC. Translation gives CASSPQAMRPYGYTF.

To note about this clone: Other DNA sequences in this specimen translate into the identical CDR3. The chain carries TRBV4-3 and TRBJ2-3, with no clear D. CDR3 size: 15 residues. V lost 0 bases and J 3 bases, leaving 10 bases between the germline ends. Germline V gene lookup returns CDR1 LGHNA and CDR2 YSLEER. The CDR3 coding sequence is TGCGCCAGCAGCCAAGATGCCCTTGGGACAGATACGCAGTATTTT. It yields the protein CASSQDALGTDTQYF.

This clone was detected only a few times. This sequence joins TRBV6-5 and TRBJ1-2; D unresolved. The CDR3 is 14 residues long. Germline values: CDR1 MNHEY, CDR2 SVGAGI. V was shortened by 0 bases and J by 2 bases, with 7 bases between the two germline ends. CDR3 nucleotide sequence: TGTGCCAGCAGTTACTCGCTAGGGAACTATGGCTACACCTTC. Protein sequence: CASSYSLGNYGYTF.

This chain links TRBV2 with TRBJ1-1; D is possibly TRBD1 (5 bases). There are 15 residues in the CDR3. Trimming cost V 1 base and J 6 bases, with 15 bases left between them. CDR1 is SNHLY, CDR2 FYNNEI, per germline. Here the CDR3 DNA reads TGTGCCAGCAGTGAAGTTGAGGGGCCGACGGCTGAAGCTTTCTTT. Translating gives CASSEVEGPTAEAFF.